This TCR beta chain came from a study of neurological immune-mediated disorders. This clonotype was picked up many times. Its antigen is unknown. Indicated time point: longitudinal time-point 3. Study findings and constraints: Levels of TCR clonal expansion peaked in HTLV-1-associated myelopathy and reached their lowest in multiple sclerosis, under those of healthy controls.

V was shortened by 7 bases and J by 1 base, with 13 bases between the two germline ends. CDR1 SQVTM and CDR2 ANQGSEA come from the germline V gene. CDR3 length equals 13 residues. The cDNA was synthesized by means of template-switch 5'RACE, which was carried out with 10-nucleotide random UMIs. TCRdb fed the 5' RACE reads into MiXCR, producing one record per CDR3 protein. The sample has 84,000 or so distinct CDR3 sequences, roughly 4.5% seen once. V and J are TRBV29-1 and TRBJ1-1; no reliable D call. Sequenced material: PBMCs. This TCR was recovered from a woman aged 55-70 years with multiple sclerosis. CDR3 sequence: CSAEVDPNTEAFF. The CDR3 DNA sequence: TGCAGCGCCGAGGTGGATCCGAACACTGAAGCTTTCTTT.